These 4 T cell receptor beta chains were all obtained from the same sample, sequenced in a study of blood T cell repertoires in COVID-19. Sequencing used immunoSEQ multiplex PCR; TCRdb keeps in-frame clones, though not all of them. The table lists 130,000 or so clones, around four fifths of them singletons. Specimen: peripheral blood. These TCRs come from a man aged 80 or over with acute or convalescent COVID-19.

V is TRBV5-1 and J is TRBJ2-3; maybe TRBD2 (6 bases). With 3 bases removed from V and 2 bases from J, the gap between germline ends came to 13 bases. CDR3 length: 15 amino acids. Looked up from germline, CDR1 is SGHRS and CDR2 is YFSETQ. CDR3 sequence: CASSSGTRITDTQYF. Here the CDR3 DNA reads TGCGCCAGCAGCTCTGGGACTCGGATCACAGATACGCAGTATTTT.

The chain uses TRBV19 and TRBJ2-5; a weak D match, TRBD1 (6 bases). Germline CDR1 LNHDA, CDR2 SQIVND (reference sequence). The CDR3 runs to 14 residues. V lost 5 bases and J 2 bases, leaving 12 bases between the germline ends. CDR3 sequence reads: CASSRQGNQETQYF. Here the CDR3 DNA reads TGTGCCAGTAGTCGCCAGGGGAATCAAGAGACCCAGTACTTC.

The chain carries TRBV2 and TRBJ2-7; TRBD1 might be the D (6 bases). The CDR3 has 14 amino acids. V was shortened by 7 bases and J by 0 bases, with 13 bases between the two germline ends. CDR1 is SNHLY and CDR2 is FYNNEI in the germline V gene. The DNA for the CDR3 is TGTGCCAGCAATGGGGGCGCCACCTCCTACGAGCAGTACTTC. It specifies CASNGGATSYEQYF. Variable domain in full (rest from reference TRBV2 and TRBJ2-7): EPEVTQTPSHQVTQMGQEVILRCVPISNHLYFYWYRQILGQKVEFLVSFYNNEISEKSEIFDDQFSVERPDGSNFTLKIRSTKLEDSAMYFCASNGGATSYEQYFGPGTRLTVT.

The rearrangement joins TRBV2 to TRBJ1-5; D may be TRBD1 (5 bases). Trimming shortened V by 1 base and J by 2 bases, and 9 bases separated the two germline ends. Germline V gives CDR1 SNHLY, CDR2 FYNNEI. The CDR3 extends over 15 amino acids. CDR3 amino acids: CASSEVGGGNQPQHF. The CDR3 coding sequence is TGTGCCAGCAGTGAAGTTGGGGGGGGCAATCAGCCCCAGCATTTT. The complete variable domain, with remaining parts taken from reference TRBV2 and TRBJ1-5, reads EPEVTQTPSHQVTQMGQEVILRCVPISNHLYFYWYRQILGQKVEFLVSFYNNEISEKSEIFDDQFSVERPDGSNFTLKIRSTKLEDSAMYFCASSEVGGGNQPQHFGDGTRLSIL.